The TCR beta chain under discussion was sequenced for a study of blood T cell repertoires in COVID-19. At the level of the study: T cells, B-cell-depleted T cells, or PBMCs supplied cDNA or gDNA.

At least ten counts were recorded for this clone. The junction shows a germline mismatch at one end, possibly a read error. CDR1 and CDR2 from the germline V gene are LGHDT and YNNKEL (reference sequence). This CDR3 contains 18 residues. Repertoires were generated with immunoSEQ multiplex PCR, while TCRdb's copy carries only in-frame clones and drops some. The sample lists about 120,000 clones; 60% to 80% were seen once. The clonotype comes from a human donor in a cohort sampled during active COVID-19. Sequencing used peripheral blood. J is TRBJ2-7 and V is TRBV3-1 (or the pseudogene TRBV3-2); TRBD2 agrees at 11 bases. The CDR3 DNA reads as TGTGCCAGCAGCCAAGACGGCACTAGCGGGAGTGCGTCCTCCGAGCAGTACTTC. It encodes CASSQDGTSGSASSEQYF.